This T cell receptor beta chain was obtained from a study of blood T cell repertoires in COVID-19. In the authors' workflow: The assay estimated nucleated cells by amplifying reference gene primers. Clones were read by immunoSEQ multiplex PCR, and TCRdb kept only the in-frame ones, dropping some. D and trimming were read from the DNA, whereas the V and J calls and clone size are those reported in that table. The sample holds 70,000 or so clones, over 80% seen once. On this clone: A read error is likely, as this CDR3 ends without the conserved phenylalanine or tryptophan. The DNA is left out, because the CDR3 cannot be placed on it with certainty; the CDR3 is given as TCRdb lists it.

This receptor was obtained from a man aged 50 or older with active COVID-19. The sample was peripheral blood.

This CDR3 reads CATSRVGLPYLQV. The genes are TRBV15 and TRBJ1-2; TRBD1 is taken as the D call from the table, unchecked against the DNA. Germline V lookup: CDR1 LNHNV, CDR2 YYDKDF (reference sequence). Inclusive of both ends, the CDR3 amounts to 13 amino acids.